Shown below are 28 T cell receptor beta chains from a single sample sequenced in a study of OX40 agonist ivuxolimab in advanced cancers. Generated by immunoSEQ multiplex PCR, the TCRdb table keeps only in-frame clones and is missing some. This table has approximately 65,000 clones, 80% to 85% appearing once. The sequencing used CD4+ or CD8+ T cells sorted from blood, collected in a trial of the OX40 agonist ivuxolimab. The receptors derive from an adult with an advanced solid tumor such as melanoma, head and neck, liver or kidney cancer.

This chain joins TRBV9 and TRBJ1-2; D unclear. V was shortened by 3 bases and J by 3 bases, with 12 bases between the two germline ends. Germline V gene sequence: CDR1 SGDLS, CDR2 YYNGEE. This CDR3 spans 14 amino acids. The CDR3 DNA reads TGTGCCAGCAGCGGATCGAGGGAGCACTATGGCTACACCTTC. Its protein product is CASSGSREHYGYTF. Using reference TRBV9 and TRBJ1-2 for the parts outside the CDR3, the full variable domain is DSGVTQTPKHLITATGQRVTLRCSPRSGDLSVYWYQQSLDQGLQFLIQYYNGEERAKGNILERFSAQQFPDLHSELNLSSLELGDSALYFCASSGSREHYGYTFGSGTRLTVV.

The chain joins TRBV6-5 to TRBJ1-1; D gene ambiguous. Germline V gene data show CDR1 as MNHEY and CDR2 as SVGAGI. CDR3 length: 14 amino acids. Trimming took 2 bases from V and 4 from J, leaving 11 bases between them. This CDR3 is CASSYDRSGTEAFF. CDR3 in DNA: TGTGCCAGCAGTTACGATCGGAGTGGCACTGAAGCTTTCTTT.

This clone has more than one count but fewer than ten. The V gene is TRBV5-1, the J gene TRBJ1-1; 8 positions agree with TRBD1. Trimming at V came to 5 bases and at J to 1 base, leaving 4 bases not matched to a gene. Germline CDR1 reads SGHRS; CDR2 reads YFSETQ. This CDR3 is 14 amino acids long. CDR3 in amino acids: CASRTGDGNTEAFF. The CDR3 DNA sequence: TGCGCCAGCAGGACAGGGGATGGGAACACTGAAGCTTTCTTT.

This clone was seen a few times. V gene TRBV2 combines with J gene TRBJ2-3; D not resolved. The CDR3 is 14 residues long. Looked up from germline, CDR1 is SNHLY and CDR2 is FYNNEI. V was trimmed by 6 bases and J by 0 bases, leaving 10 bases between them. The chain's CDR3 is CASSPTRSTDTQYF. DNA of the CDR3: TGTGCCAGCAGCCCCACCCGTAGCACAGATACGCAGTATTTT.

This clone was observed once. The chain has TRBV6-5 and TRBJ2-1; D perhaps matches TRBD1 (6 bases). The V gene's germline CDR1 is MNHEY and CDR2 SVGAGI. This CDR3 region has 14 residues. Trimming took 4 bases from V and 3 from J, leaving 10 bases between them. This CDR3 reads CASSSRGLYNEQFF. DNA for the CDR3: TGTGCCAGCAGTTCCAGGGGTCTCTACAATGAGCAGTTCTTC.

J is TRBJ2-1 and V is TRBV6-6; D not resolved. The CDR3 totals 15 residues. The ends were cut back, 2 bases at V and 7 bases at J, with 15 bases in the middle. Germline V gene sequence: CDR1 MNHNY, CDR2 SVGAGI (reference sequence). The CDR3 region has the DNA TGTGCCAGCAGTTACAGCCAGGAGCTGGAAAATGAGCAGTTCTTC. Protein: CASSYSQELENEQFF.

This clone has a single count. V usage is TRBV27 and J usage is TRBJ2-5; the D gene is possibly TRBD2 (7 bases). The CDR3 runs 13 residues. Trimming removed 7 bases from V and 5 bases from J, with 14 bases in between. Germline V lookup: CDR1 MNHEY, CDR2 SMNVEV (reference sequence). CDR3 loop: CASTRGARETQYF. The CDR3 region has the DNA TGTGCCAGCACCCGGGGGGCACGGGAGACCCAGTACTTC.

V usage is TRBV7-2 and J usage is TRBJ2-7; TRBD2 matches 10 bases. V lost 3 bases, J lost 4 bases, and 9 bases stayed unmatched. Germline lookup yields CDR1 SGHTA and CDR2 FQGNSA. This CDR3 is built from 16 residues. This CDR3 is CASSFPRTSGKYEQYF. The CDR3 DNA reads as TGTGCCAGCAGCTTCCCCCGAACTAGCGGGAAATACGAGCAGTACTTC.

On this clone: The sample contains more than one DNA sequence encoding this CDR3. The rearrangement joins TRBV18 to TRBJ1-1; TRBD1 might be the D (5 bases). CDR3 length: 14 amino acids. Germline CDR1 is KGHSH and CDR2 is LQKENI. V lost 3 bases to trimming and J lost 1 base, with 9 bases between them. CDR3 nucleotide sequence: TGTGCCAGCTCACCCCCAGGGAGGAACACTGAAGCTTTCTTT. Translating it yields CASSPPGRNTEAFF.

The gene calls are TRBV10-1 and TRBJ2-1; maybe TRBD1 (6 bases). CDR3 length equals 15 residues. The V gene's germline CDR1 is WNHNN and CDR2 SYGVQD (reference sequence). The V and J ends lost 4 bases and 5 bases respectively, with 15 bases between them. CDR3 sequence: CASSGTGTSDNEQFF. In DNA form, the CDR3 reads TGCGCCAGCAGTGGTACCGGGACAAGCGACAATGAGCAGTTCTTC.

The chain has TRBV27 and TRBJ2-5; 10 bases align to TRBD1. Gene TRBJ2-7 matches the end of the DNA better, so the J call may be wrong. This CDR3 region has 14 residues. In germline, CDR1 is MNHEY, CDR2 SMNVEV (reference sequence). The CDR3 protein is CASSFRDRGFEQYF. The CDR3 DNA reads TGTGCCAGCAGTTTCCGGGACAGGGGCTTCGAGCAGTACTTC.

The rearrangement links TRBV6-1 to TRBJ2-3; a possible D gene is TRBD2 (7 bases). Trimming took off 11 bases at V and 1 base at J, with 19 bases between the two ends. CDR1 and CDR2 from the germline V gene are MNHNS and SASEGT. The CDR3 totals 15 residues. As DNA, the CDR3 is TGTGCCGGTAATGGGGGGGCGTGGGGCACAGATACGCAGTATTTT. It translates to CAGNGGAWGTDTQYF.

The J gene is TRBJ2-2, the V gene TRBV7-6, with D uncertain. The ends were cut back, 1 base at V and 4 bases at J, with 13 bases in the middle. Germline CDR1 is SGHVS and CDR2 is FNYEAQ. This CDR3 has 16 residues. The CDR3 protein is CASSLGAAAGTGELFF. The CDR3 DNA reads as TGTGCCAGCAGCTTAGGGGCCGCTGCCGGCACCGGGGAGCTGTTTTTT.

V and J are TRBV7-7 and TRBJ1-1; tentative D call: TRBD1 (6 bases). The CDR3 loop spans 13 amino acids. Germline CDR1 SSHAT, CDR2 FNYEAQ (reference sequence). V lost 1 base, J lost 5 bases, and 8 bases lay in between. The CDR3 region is CASSLEQGTEAFF. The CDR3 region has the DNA TGTGCCAGCAGCTTAGAGCAGGGGACTGAAGCTTTCTTT.

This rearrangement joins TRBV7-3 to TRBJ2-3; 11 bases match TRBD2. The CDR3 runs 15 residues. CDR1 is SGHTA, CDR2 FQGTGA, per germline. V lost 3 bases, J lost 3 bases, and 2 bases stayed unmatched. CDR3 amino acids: CASSLTSGETDTQYF. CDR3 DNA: TGTGCCAGCAGCTTGACTAGCGGGGAGACAGATACGCAGTATTTT.

CDR3 loop: CASLAGGYNEQFF. CDR3 DNA: TGTGCCAGCCTAGCGGGGGGCTACAATGAGCAGTTCTTC. The genes are TRBV2 and TRBJ2-1, with 11 bases fitting TRBD2. With V trimmed by 8 bases and J by 3 bases, 0 bases remained unmatched. Looked up from germline, CDR1 is SNHLY and CDR2 is FYNNEI. This CDR3 contains 13 residues.

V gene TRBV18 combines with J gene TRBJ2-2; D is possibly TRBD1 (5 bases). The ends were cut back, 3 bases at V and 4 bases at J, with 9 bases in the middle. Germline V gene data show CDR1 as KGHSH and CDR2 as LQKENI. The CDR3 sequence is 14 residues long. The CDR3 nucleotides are TGTGCCAGCTCACCCGACAGTCCCACCGGGGAGCTGTTTTTT. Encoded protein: CASSPDSPTGELFF. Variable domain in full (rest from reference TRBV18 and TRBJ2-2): NAGVMQNPRHLVRRRGQEARLRCSPMKGHSHVYWYRQLPEEGLKFMVYLQKENIIDESGMPKERFSAEFPKEGPSILRIQQVVRGDSAAYFCASSPDSPTGELFFGEGSRLTVL.

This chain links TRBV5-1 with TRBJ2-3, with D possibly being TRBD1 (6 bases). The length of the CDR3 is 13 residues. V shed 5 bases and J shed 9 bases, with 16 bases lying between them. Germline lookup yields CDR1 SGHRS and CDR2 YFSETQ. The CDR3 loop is CASRDPNRETQYF. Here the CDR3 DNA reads TGCGCCAGCAGGGACCCCAACAGGGAGACGCAGTATTTT.

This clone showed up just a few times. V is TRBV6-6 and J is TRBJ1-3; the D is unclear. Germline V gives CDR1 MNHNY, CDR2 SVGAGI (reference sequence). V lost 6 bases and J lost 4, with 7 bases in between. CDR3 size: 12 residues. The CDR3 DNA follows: TGTGCCAGCAGGTTGGGGGGAAACACCATATATTTT. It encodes CASRLGGNTIYF.

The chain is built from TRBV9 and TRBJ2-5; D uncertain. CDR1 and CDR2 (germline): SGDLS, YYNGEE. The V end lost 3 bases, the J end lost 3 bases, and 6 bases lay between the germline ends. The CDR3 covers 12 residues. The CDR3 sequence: CASSGEEETQYF. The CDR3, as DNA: TGTGCCAGCAGCGGCGAGGAAGAGACCCAGTACTTC.

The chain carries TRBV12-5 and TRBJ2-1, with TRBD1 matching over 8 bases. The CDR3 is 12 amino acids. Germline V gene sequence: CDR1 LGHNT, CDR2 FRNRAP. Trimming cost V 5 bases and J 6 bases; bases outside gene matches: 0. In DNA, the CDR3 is TGTGCTAGTGGTGACAGGGGCAATGAGCAGTTCTTC. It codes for CASGDRGNEQFF.

CDR3 sequence reads: CAWSGDFNYGYTF. The CDR3 bases are TGTGCCTGGAGTGGGGACTTTAACTATGGCTACACCTTC. The chain combines TRBV30 with TRBJ1-2, with D perhaps matching TRBD1 (5 bases). This CDR3 spans 13 amino acids. Trimming left V 1 base short and J 1 base short, with 7 bases between. Per the germline V gene, CDR1 is GTSNPN and CDR2 is SVGIG (reference sequence).

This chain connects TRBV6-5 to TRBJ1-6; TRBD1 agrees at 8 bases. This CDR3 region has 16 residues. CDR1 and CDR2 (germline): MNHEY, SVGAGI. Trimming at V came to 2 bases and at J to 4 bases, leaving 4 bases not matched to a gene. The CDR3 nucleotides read TGTGCCAGCAGTTACCTTCGACAGGGGTATAATTCACCCCTCCACTTT. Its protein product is CASSYLRQGYNSPLHF.

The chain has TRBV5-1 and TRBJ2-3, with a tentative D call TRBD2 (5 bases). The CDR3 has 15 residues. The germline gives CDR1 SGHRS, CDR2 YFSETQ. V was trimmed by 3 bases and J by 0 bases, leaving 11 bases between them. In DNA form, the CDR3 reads TGCGCCAGCAGCTCCGGACTTACCAGCACAGATACGCAGTATTTT. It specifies CASSSGLTSTDTQYF.

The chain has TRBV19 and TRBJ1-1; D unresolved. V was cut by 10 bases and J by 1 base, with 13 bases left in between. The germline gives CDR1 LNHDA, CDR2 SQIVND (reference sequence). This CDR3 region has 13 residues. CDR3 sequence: CATNSAENTEAFF. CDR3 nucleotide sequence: TGTGCCACTAACAGTGCCGAGAACACTGAAGCTTTCTTT.

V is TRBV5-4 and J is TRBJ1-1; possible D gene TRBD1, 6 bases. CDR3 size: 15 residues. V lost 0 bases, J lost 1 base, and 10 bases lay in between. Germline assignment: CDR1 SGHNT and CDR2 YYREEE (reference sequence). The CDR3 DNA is TGTGCCAGCAGCTTGGGGGGACACAAGAACACTGAAGCTTTCTTT. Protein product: CASSLGGHKNTEAFF.

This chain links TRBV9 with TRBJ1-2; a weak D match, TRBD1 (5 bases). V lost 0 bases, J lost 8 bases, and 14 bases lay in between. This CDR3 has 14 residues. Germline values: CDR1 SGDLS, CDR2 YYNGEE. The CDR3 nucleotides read TGTGCCAGCAGCGTAGCTCCGGGACCAAGGGGCTACACCTTC. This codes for CASSVAPGPRGYTF.

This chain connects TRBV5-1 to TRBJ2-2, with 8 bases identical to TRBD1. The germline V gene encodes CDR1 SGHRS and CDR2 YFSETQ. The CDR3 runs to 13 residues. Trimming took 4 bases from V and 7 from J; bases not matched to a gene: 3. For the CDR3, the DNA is TGCGCCAGCAGCCAGGGGGCGCTCGGGGAGCTGTTTTTT. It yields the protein CASSQGALGELFF.